The 3 T cell receptor beta chains presented below share a single source sample, sequenced in a study of T cells in Graves' hyperthyroidism and ophthalmopathy. Using RNA transcripts as the source, TCR beta CDR3 regions were amplified. Researchers ran a first-round RT-PCR on the TCR CDR3 using the HTBI primer set. Via MiXCR, TCRdb re-called the multiplex PCR reads, giving one row per CDR3 protein. Of hundreds of thousands of distinct CDR3 sequences in the sample, roughly 45% were seen once. Sequences were obtained from peripheral blood or thyroid tissue (not recorded which). The origin of the receptors is an adult man with Graves' disease, either hyperthyroidism or ophthalmopathy (not recorded which).

This clonotype was detected a few times. The chain joins TRBV5-1 to TRBJ2-7, with 7 bases lining up with TRBD2. V lost 4 bases to trimming and J lost 1 base; unmatched junction nucleotides: 8. The CDR3 has 15 amino acids. Germline assignment: CDR1 SGHRS and CDR2 YFSETQ. CDR3 nucleotides: TGCGCCAGCAGCCAGGTGACCGGGGGGTCCTACGAGCAGTACTTC. Translation gives CASSQVTGGSYEQYF.

V gene TRBV19 combines with J gene TRBJ1-5; the D gene is possibly TRBD1 (6 bases). With 8 bases removed from V and 0 bases from J, the gap between germline ends came to 11 bases. This CDR3 is 14 amino acids long. From germline, CDR1 is LNHDA and CDR2 SQIVND (reference sequence). The CDR3 DNA follows: TGTGCCAGTCAGGGGCGAGATAGCAATCAGCCCCAGCATTTT. It encodes CASQGRDSNQPQHF. Combining the CDR3 with reference TRBV19 and TRBJ1-5 gives the whole variable domain DGGITQSPKYLFRKEGQNVTLSCEQNLNHDAMYWYRQDPGQGLRLIYYSQIVNDFQKGDIAEGYSVSREKKESFPLTVTSAQKNPTAFYLCASQGRDSNQPQHFGDGTRLSIL.

For this clonotype: With a much larger clone just one base away, this may be a read error. J is TRBJ1-5 and V is TRBV12-3 or TRBV12-4, with D perhaps TRBD1 (6 bases). The CDR3 sequence is 14 residues long. The germline V and J ends were trimmed by 3 bases and 9 bases, with 15 bases remaining between them. The CDR3 DNA reads as TGTGCCAGCAGTTTCTGGGCAGGGGATCGGCCCCAGCATTTT. Its protein product is CASSFWAGDRPQHF.